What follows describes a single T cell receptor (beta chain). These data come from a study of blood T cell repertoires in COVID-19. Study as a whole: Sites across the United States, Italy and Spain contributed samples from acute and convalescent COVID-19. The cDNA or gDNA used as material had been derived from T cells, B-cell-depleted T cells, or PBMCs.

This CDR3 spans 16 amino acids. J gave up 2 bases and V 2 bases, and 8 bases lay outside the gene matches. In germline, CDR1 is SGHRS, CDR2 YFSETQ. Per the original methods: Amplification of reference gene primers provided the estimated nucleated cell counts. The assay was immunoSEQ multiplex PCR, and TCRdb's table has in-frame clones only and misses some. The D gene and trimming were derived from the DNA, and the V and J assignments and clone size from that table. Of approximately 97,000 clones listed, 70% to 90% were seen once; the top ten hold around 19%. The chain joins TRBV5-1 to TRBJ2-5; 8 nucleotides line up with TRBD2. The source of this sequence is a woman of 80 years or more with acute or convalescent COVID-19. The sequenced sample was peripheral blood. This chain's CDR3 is CASSLGGTRPQETQYF. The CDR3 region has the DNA TGCGCCAGCAGCTTAGGCGGGACTAGGCCGCAAGAGACCCAGTACTTC.